The clone carrying this T cell receptor beta chain was recorded once. Trimming at V came to 10 bases and at J to 9 bases, leaving 9 bases not matched to a gene. Germline loops: CDR1 SNHLY, CDR2 FYNNEI. The CDR3 contains 13 residues. The data were taken from a study of CD8 T cells in Susac syndrome. Random hexamers were used to reverse transcribe an amount of roughly 0.5 to 1 ug RNA. An immunoSEQ multiplex PCR generated amplified TCR beta CDR3 products spanning 54 Vbeta and 13 Jbeta. A single record per CDR3 protein comes from TCRdb applying MiXCR to the immunoSEQ multiplex PCR reads. The sample comprises about 130,000 distinct CDR3 sequences, more than 90% of which are singletons, and over 0.1% rests with the top ten. CD8+ and CD4+ T cells circulating in blood were sequenced for TCR beta.

The receptor was derived from a human donor in good health. The genes are TRBV2 and TRBJ2-1; 10 bases line up with TRBD2. The sample consisted of CD4+ T cells from PBMCs. Here the CDR3 reads CAIGTSVSGEQFF. The CDR3 region has the DNA TGTGCCATCGGGACTAGCGTTTCGGGTGAGCAGTTCTTC.